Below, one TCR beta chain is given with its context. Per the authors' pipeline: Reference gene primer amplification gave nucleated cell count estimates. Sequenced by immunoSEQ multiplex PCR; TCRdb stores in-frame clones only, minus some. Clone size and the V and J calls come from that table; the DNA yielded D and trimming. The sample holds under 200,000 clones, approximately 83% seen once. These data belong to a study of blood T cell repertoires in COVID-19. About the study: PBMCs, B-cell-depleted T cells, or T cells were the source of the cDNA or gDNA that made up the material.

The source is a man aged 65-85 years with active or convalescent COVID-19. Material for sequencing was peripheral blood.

CDR3 amino acids: CASSQDADSRTYEQYF. DNA for the CDR3: TGCGCCAGCAGCCAAGACGCGGACTCCAGAACCTACGAGCAGTACTTC. J is TRBJ2-7 and V is TRBV4-3, with a possible D match to TRBD2 (5 bases). V was cut by 0 bases and J by 2 bases, with 14 bases left in between. The CDR3 extends over 16 amino acids. Germline V CDR1 and CDR2: LGHNA, YSLEER.